A few counts support the clone carrying this TCR beta chain. Its antigen is currently unknown. There are 18 residues in the CDR3. Germline CDR1 and CDR2: KGHDR and SFDVKD. Trimming took 1 base from V and 1 from J, leaving 16 bases between them. These data come from a study of T cell responses to AZD1222 COVID-19 vaccine. Study conclusions and caveats: Without day 14 samples, only post-peak T cell repertoires were studied.

The assay was immunoSEQ multiplex PCR, and TCRdb's table has in-frame clones only and misses some. The table shows approximately 140,000 clones, with roughly 92% occurring only once. The clonotype was recovered from an adult who received the AZD1222 COVID-19 vaccine. The rearrangement joins TRBV24-1 to TRBJ2-1; D could derive from TRBD1 or TRBD2 (5 bases each). Sequenced here: peripheral blood, sampled 28 days after the second AZD1222 dose. The CDR3 protein is CATSDFVVGAGSYNEQFF. CDR3 nucleotide sequence: TGTGCCACCAGTGATTTTGTGGTCGGGGCGGGTTCCTACAATGAGCAGTTCTTC.